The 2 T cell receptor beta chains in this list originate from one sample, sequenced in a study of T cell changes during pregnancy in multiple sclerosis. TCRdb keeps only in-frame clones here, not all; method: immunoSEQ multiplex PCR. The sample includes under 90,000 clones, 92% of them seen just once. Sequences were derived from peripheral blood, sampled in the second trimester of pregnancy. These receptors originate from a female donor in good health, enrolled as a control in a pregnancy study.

CDR3 region: CASSQSGLAGRLYSYNEQFF. In DNA form, the CDR3 reads TGTGCCAGCAGCCAATCCGGACTAGCGGGTAGACTCTACTCCTACAATGAGCAGTTCTTC. The chain joins TRBV4-2 to TRBJ2-1, with 11 bases identical to TRBD2. V trimming: 2 bases; J trimming: 0 bases; junction bases outside the gene matches: 12. This CDR3 has 20 amino acids. Germline-derived CDR1 and CDR2 are LGHNA and YNFKEQ.

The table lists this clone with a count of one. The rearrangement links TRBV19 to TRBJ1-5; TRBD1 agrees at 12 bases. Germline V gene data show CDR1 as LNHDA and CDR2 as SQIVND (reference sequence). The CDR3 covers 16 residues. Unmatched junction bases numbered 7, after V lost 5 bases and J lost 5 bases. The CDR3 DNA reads TGTGCCAGTAGTTTATCGGGACAGGGGGCCCATCAGCCCCAGCATTTT. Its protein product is CASSLSGQGAHQPQHF.